This TCR beta chain emerged from a study of CD4 and CD8 cells across lung adenocarcinoma regions. This clonotype was counted a few times. The junction departs from the called germline gene at one end, perhaps through a read error. CDR1 is LNHNV and CDR2 is YYDKDF in the germline V gene (reference sequence). The CDR3 contains 9 residues. TCRdb passed the PCR reads through MiXCR, listing each CDR3 protein once. The profile shows about 12,000 distinct CDR3 sequences, around half of them singletons. The chain combines TRBV15 with TRBJ2-1; D unresolved. Sequencing was carried out using CD8+ T cells from the margin of a lung tumor. The source is a female donor with lung adenocarcinoma. The CD4 and CD8 labels of this study may be unreliable. CDR3 protein: CAQIIKKKF. DNA of the CDR3: TGTGCCCAGATAATTAAAAAAAAATTT. Full variable domain (outside the CDR3, taken from reference TRBV15 and TRBJ2-1): DAMVIQNPRYQVTQFGKPVTLSCSQTLNHNVMYWYQQKSSQAPKLLFHYYDKDFNNEADTPDNFQSRRPNTSFCFLDIRSPGLGDTAMYLCAQIIKKKFGPGTRLTVL.